The sample holds many counts of the clone carrying this T cell receptor (beta chain). The antigen is unknown. TCRdb re-processed the PCR reads through MiXCR. The data hold 30,000 or so clones, with around 32% observed a single time. This specimen belongs to a study of metastatic and nonmetastatic thyroid tumors. Study-level information: The authors compared repertoires across blood and tumor or nodule tissue from malignant and benign thyroid patients.

Findings of the study overall: Significantly higher TCR beta diversity was reportedly seen in malignant thyroid tumors than benign nodules, in blood and tumor.

Every patient was untreated before thyroid surgery. Sequencing input: blood. The receptor was derived from a female donor with papillary thyroid cancer or a benign thyroid nodule (not recorded which). Some clones in this sample may be carry-over from other donors' samples.

Here the CDR3 DNA reads TGTGCCAGCAGCCGCCCCAGGGTCAGTCCCGGAGCCGATAATTCACCCCTCCACTTT. This sequence encodes CASSRPRVSPGADNSPLHF. The V gene is TRBV4-2, the J gene TRBJ1-6, with D possibly being TRBD1 (5 bases). CDR1 and CDR2 from the germline V gene are LGHNA and YNFKEQ. The CDR3 is made up of 19 amino acids. The V end was cut by 4 bases, the J end by 5 bases, with 24 bases between.